This T cell receptor beta chain was captured by sequencing in a study of CD8 T cells in ankylosing spondylitis. Germline CDR1 reads LGHNT; CDR2 reads FRNRAP. This CDR3 comprises 16 residues. V shed 0 bases and J shed 1 base, with 12 bases lying between them. This clonotype turned up a few times. Its antigen is unidentified. Study conclusions and caveats: The authors found the disease-linked clones to be CD8+ and relatively rare in peripheral blood. A TCR beta motif of about 8 highly homologous variants seemed to mark ankylosing spondylitis blood.

Quantitative 5'-RACE was performed with molecular barcodes, and it yielded the TCR beta libraries. Using its own MiXCR run on the 5' RACE reads, TCRdb lists one record per CDR3 protein. The profile covers under 550,000 distinct CDR3 sequences, with 20% to 30% appearing a single time and 0.89% taken by the ten largest. Sequenced material: blood, either unsorted or a sorted T cell fraction (not recorded which). The clonotype comes from a male donor with ankylosing spondylitis. This chain uses TRBV12-5 with TRBJ1-1; D gene uncertain. The CDR3, as DNA: TGTGCTAGTGGTTTGGTCGGTGGGCAAACGAACACTGAAGCTTTCTTT. As protein: CASGLVGGQTNTEAFF.